This T cell receptor beta chain was documented in a study of shared clonotypes between healthy human individuals. The table came from immunoSEQ multiplex PCR; TCRdb's copy has only in-frame clones and leaves some out. The sample carries millions of clones, approximately 93% recorded once. General observations from the study: The genetic and exposure-history diversity represented was limited by few donors. Naive CD4 clonotype sharing across four donors was 4.5% to 6%. Non-shared clonotypes displayed generation probabilities falling below those of clonotypes present in all four donors.

Regarding this clone: The antigen is unknown.

Germline loops: CDR1 MNHNS, CDR2 SASEGT. This CDR3 contains 15 residues. V was pared by 8 bases and J by 5 bases, with 10 bases of the junction left unmatched. The receptor's source is a man aged 18 to 30 in good health. Some clones in this sample may be carry-over from other donors' samples. The chain links TRBV6-1 to TRBJ1-3; 9 positions agree with TRBD1. Sample: naive CD4+ T cells from PBMCs. Regarding subset: CD45RA+ positively selected. CDR3 sequence (DNA): TGTGCCAGCCAACAGGGGGCCCGGGAGAGAAACACCATATATTTT. It is translated as CASQQGARERNTIYF.